This T cell receptor beta chain was obtained from a study of T cells in Graves' hyperthyroidism and ophthalmopathy. About the study: Specimen type is peripheral blood, collected at initial diagnosis prior to any treatment. General observations from the study: Stable hyperthyroidism was separated from ophthalmopathy by a model based on 13 V-J features.

This clonotype was recorded a few times. Its antigen is still unknown. The CDR3 regions of TCR beta were amplified from RNA transcripts. RT-PCR in the first round (using the HTBI primer set) targeted the TCR CDR3. MiXCR, run by TCRdb on the multiplex PCR reads, gives a single entry per CDR3 protein. Of 450,000 to 600,000 distinct CDR3 sequences listed, 14% are singletons. In germline, CDR1 is WNHNN, CDR2 SYGVQD (reference sequence). Trimming pared 3 bases from V and 4 bases from J, leaving 12 bases between. The CDR3 has 15 residues. Input material: blood. The sequence derives from a woman aged 40 to 55 with Graves' hyperthyroidism. The gene calls are TRBV10-1 and TRBJ2-2; D is undetermined. In nucleotides, the CDR3 is TGCGCCAGCAGTGAATTCCGTATCGGCACCGGGGAGCTGTTTTTT. It translates to CASSEFRIGTGELFF.